The present entry profiles one TCR beta chain with its context. TCRdb keeps only in-frame clones here, not all; method: immunoSEQ multiplex PCR. The sample carries fewer than 50,000 clones, just under 95% recorded once. V gave up 7 bases and J gave up 7 bases; unmatched junction bases: 7. Germline V lookup: CDR1 MGHRA, CDR2 YSYEKL. CDR3 length equals 13 residues. This sample was taken from a study of OX40 agonist ivuxolimab in advanced cancers. Source: CD4+ or CD8+ T cells sorted from blood, taken in a trial of the OX40 agonist ivuxolimab. The rearrangement uses TRBV4-1 and TRBJ1-1; 9 bases match TRBD1. The sequence was collected from an adult with an advanced solid tumor such as melanoma, head and neck, liver or kidney cancer. The CDR3 nucleotides are TGCGCCAGCACCCCGACAGGGGGTAATGAAGCTTTCTTT. Its translation: CASTPTGGNEAFF.